This T cell receptor beta chain was identified during a study of response to subunit inactivated influenza vaccine. This CDR3 comprises 18 residues. The V segment lost 3 bases and the J segment 5 bases; nucleotides outside the gene matches: 15. Germline CDR1 and CDR2: SEHNR and FQNEAQ (reference sequence). A few counts support this clonotype. TCRdb itself ran the RT-PCR reads through MiXCR, one entry per CDR3 protein. Of around 760,000 distinct CDR3 sequences in the sample, approximately 15% were seen once. This clonotype was obtained from a man between 50 and 59 years old who received an inactivated influenza vaccine. V gene TRBV7-9 combines with J gene TRBJ2-1; 8 positions match TRBD1. The specimen was PBMCs from blood, collected less than 15 days before vaccination. As DNA, the CDR3 is TGTGCCAGCAGCTTGGCAGATCCTCCAGGGGGCCCCCACAATGAGCAGTTCTTC. Protein sequence: CASSLADPPGGPHNEQFF.